This T cell receptor beta chain is drawn from a study of blood T cell repertoires in COVID-19 (dated by TCRdb to the early 2020s). The study in broad terms: Samples covering the acute and convalescent phases of COVID-19 were provided by collaborators in the United States, Italy and Spain. The material from the prospective study consisted of cDNA or gDNA derived from T cells, B-cell-depleted T cells, or PBMCs. Deeply sampled blood TCRbeta repertoires from subjects exposed to, actively infected with, or recovered from COVID-19 were included in the dataset. The repertoires were released in a freely available public database meant as a resource for research on the immune response to SARS-CoV-2. Samples were obtained from the ongoing ImmuneRACE study (first 160 participants) and from 1,200 or so subjects provided by 6 global collaborators. Sample metadata almost always included a de-identified subject ID, COVID-19 status, age in years and sex. Where available, HLA class I and class II types were taken from metadata supplied by the sample provider and were not determined by assay-based typing. Broad study findings and their caveats: How much clinical and demographic metadata was included differed by source and by participant, and the metadata was provided uncurated.

As to this clone: No antigen is known for it. It has no much larger one-base neighbor in the sample; base qualities were not kept.

The immunoSEQ Assay, a bias-controlled multiplex PCR, was used to amplify TCRbeta CDR3 regions from genomic DNA. In the paper's pipeline: Nucleated cell counts per sample were estimated from amplification of reference gene primers within the assay. To quantify the absolute abundance of each unique TCRbeta CDR3 rearrangement, sequence reads were collapsed and filtered. For each sample, productive Simpson clonality was calculated as the square root of Simpson's diversity index across productive rearrangements. TCRdb obtained this table from immuneACCESS and retained in-frame rearrangements with V and J assigned. These tables miss some clones; where compared with another copy, unresolved V genes account for less than half of the shortfall, and the remainder is unexplained. For V, J and clone size, that table is used; D and trimming come from the DNA. This sample gives about 200,000 clones in total; around four fifths of them show up just once. Together, the top ten hold about 0.95% of the sample.

One collaborating source in Seattle enrolled patients during active infection and followed them longitudinally through the course of disease. The collaborating institutions used their own protocols to collect whole blood in K2EDTA tubes. Collaborator samples were shipped for TCRbeta analysis as frozen whole blood, isolated PBMCs, or DNA extracted from either sample type. The CDR1 and CDR2 encoded by the germline V gene (reference sequence) are LGHDT and YNNKEL. Relative to germline, V is 1 base shorter and J is 8 bases shorter, with 14 bases between their ends. From the cysteine up to the phenylalanine, the CDR3 has a length of 14 residues. The read is trimmed to its CDR3 DNA, 42 bases read in frame from base 1.

Sequences were obtained from peripheral blood. The rearranged segments are TRBV3-1 (or the pseudogene TRBV3-2) and TRBJ1-2, with a weak D call of TRBD1 (6 bases match). The clonotype originates from a man in his fifties or sixties with COVID-19, enrolled during active disease. The CDR3 protein is CASSQVKDSNGYTF. The nucleotide sequence is given as TGTGCCAGCAGCCAAGTGAAGGACAGTAACGGCTACACCTTC.